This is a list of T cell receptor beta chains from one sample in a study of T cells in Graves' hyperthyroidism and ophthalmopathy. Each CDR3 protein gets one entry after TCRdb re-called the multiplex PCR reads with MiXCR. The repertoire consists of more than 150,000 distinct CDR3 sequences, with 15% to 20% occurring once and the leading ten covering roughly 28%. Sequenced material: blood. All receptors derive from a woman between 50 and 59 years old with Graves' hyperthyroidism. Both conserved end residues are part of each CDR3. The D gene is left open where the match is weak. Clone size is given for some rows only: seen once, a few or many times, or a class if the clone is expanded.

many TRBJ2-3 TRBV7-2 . CASSSRGWGTDTQYF TGTGCCAGCAGCTCGAGGGGTTGGGGGACAGATACGCAGTATTTT
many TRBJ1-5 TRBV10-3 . CAISGGTDQPQHF TGTGCCATCAGTGGGGGGACTGACCAGCCCCAGCATTTT
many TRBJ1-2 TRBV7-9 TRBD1 CASSYGGQEGGYTF TGTGCCAGCAGCTACGGAGGACAGGAAGGTGGCTACACCTTC
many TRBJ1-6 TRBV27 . CASSYTVSSYNSPLHF TGTGCCAGCAGTTACACAGTGAGCTCCTATAATTCACCCCTCCACTTT
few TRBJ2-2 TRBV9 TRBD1 CASSLLGQGPTGELFF TGTGCCAGCAGCCTTCTGGGACAGGGGCCCACCGGGGAGCTGTTTTTT
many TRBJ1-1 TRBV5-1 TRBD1 CASSPGTGGEAFF TGCGCCAGCAGCCCGGGGACAGGAGGTGAAGCTTTCTTT
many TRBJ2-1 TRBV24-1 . CATSRRGSGNEQFF TGTGCCACCAGTCGTCGAGGTTCGGGGAATGAGCAGTTCTTC
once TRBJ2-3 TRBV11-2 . CASSLGGNTDTQYF TGTGCCAGCAGCTTGGGCGGGAACACAGATACGCAGTATTTT
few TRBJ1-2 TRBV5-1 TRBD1 CASSRTGGASGYTF TGCGCCAGCAGCAGGACAGGGGGCGCCTCTGGCTACACCTTC
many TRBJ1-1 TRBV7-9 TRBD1 CASSPRTGLLNTEAFF TGTGCCAGCAGCCCCCGGACAGGGCTACTGAACACTGAAGCTTTCTTT
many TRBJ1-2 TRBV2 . CASSTGKGYTF TGTGCCAGCAGCACAGGGAAGGGCTACACCTTC
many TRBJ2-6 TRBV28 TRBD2 CASSGGSPGANVLTF TGTGCCAGCTCCGGGGGGTCCCCTGGGGCCAACGTCCTGACTTTC
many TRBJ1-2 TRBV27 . CASSLSSTTNYGYTF TGTGCCAGCAGTTTATCGTCGACAACAAACTATGGCTACACCTTC
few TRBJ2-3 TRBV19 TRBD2 CASSMGGISTDTQYF TGTGCCAGTAGTATGGGGGGGATAAGCACAGATACGCAGTATTTT
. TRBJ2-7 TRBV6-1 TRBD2 CASSDGAGSLLGEQYF TGTGCCAGCAGTGACGGAGCGGGATCCCTCCTTGGGGAGCAGTACTTC
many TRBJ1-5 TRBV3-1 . CASSPSRNQPQHF TGTGCCAGCAGCCCCAGTCGCAATCAGCCCCAGCATTTT
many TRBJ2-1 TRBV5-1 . CASSLLIGQGGHEQFF TGCGCCAGCAGCCTGTTAATTGGGCAGGGCGGCCATGAGCAGTTCTTC
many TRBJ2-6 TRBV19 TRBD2 CASSNLAVSGANVLTF TGTGCCAGTAGTAACCTAGCGGTGTCTGGGGCCAACGTCCTGACTTTC
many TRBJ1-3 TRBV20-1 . CSAPSGTSGNTIYF TGCAGTGCTCCCTCCGGAACATCTGGAAACACCATATATTTT
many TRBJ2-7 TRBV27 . CASSFQGAIYEQYF TGTGCCAGCAGTTTTCAGGGAGCGATCTACGAGCAGTACTTC
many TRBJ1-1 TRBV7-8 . CASSLGGGPDTEAFF TGTGCCAGCAGCTTAGGGGGGGGCCCGGACACTGAAGCTTTCTTT
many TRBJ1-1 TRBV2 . CASSHGGTEAFF TGTGCCAGCAGTCACGGAGGCACTGAAGCTTTCTTT
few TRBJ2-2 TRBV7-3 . CASSLDPSSAGELFF TGTGCCAGCAGCTTAGACCCGAGTAGTGCCGGGGAGCTGTTTTTT
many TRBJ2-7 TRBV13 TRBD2 CASSPGTTSYEQYF TGTGCCAGCAGCCCTGGGACTACCTCCTACGAGCAGTACTTC
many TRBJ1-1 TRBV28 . CASSGGTGASEAFF TGTGCCAGCAGTGGCGGGACGGGGGCTTCTGAAGCTTTCTTT
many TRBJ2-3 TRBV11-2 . CASSWGPRHTDTQYF TGTGCCAGCAGCTGGGGACCACGGCATACAGATACGCAGTATTTT
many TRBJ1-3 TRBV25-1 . CASSSYNSGNTIYF TGTGCCAGCAGCTCGTACAATTCTGGAAACACCATATATTTT
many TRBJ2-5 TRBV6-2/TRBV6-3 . CASRRRGAQYF TGTGCCAGCAGGCGACGTGGGGCCCAGTACTTC
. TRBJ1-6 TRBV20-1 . CSAKELYNSPLHF TGCAGTGCTAAAGAACTTTATAATTCACCCCTCCACTTT
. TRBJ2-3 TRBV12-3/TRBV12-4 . CASGNRGGGDTQYF TGTGCCAGCGGGAACAGGGGAGGTGGAGATACGCAGTATTTT
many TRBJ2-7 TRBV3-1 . CASSPRDTISPYEQYF TGTGCCAGCAGCCCCCGGGACACAATATCCCCCTACGAGCAGTACTTC
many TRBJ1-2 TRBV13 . CASRFRGSNYGYTF TGTGCCAGCAGATTCCGGGGCTCTAACTATGGCTACACCTTC
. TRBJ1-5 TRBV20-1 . CSAKGGIDQPQHF TGCAGTGCCAAGGGGGGCATTGATCAGCCCCAGCATTTT
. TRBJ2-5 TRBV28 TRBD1 CATEPTGGVMETQYF TGTGCCACAGAACCGACAGGGGGCGTTATGGAGACCCAGTACTTC
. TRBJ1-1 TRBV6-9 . CASSYSNQGTNTEAFF TGTGCCAGCAGTTACTCCAATCAGGGGACGAACACTGAAGCTTTCTTT
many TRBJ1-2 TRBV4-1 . CASSQTNYGYTF TGCGCCAGCAGCCAGACTAACTATGGCTACACCTTC
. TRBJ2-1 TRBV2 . CASLGFWDNEQFF TGTGCCAGCCTCGGGTTTTGGGACAATGAGCAGTTCTTC
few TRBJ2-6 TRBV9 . CASSPVQGSSGANVLTF TGTGCCAGCAGCCCGGTACAGGGCTCCTCTGGGGCCAACGTCCTGACTTTC
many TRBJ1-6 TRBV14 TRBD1 CASSNLGQGGSPLHF TGTGCCAGCAGTAACCTGGGACAGGGCGGTTCACCCCTCCACTTT
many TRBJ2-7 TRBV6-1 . CASSFRGVLAYEQYF TGTGCCAGCAGTTTTAGAGGGGTGCTTGCCTACGAGCAGTACTTC
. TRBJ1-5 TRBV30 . CAWSFGGPNEPQHF TGTGCCTGGAGCTTCGGTGGACCAAACGAACCCCAGCATTTT
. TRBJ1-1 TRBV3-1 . CASSQGGRKPIPEAFF TGTGCCAGCAGCCAGGGGGGGCGGAAGCCCATACCTGAAGCTTTCTTT
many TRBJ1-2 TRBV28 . CASRRTARGIYGYTF TGTGCCAGCAGAAGGACGGCTAGGGGCATCTATGGCTACACCTTC
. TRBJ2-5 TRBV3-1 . CASSPGMETASETQYF TGTGCCAGCAGCCCAGGCATGGAAACAGCATCAGAGACCCAGTACTTC
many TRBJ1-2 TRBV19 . CASRVGRAPLSYGYTF TGTGCCAGTAGGGTTGGGAGGGCCCCCTTAAGCTATGGCTACACCTTC
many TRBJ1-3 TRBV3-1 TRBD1 CASSGDRGSGNTIYF TGTGCCAGCAGCGGGGACAGGGGCTCTGGAAACACCATATATTTT
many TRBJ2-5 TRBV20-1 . CSASNAGLETQYF TGCAGTGCTAGTAATGCGGGGTTAGAGACCCAGTACTTC
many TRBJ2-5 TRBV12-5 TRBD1 CASGLERQGATQYF TGTGCTAGTGGTTTGGAGAGACAGGGGGCGACCCAGTACTTC
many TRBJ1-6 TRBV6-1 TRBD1 CASSSETGMSPLHF TGTGCCAGCAGTTCCGAGACAGGGATGTCACCCCTCCACTTT
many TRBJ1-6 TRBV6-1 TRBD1 CASRQGRNSPLHF TGTGCCAGCCGACAGGGGAGGAATTCACCCCTCCACTTT
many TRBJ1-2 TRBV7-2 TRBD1 CASSGPGQTMGYTF TGTGCCAGCAGCGGGCCGGGACAGACTATGGGCTACACCTTC
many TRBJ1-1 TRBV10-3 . CATTYSGNTEAFF TGTGCCACGACGTACTCTGGGAACACTGAAGCTTTCTTT
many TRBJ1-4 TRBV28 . CASSLPTGSNEKLFF TGTGCCAGCAGTCTCCCGACAGGTTCTAATGAAAAACTGTTTTTT